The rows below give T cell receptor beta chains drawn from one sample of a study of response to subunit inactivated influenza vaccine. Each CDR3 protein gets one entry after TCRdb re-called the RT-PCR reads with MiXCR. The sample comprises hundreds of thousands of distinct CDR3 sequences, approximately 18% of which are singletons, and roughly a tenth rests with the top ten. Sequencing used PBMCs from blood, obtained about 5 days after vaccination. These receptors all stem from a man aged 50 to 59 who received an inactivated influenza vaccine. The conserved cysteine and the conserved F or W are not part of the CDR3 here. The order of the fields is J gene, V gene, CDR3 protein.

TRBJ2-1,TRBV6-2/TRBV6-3,ASSTPKIDKNNEQF
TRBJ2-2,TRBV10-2,ASSESETGELF
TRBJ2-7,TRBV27,ASSPLPSYEQY
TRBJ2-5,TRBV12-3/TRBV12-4,ASSQVQETQY
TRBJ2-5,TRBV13,ASSLPKGAPETQY
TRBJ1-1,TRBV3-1,ASSRTGWGTEAF
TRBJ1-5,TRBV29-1,SVFDRKKGNQPQH
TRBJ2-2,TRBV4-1,ASSQGRLPGELF
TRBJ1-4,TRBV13,ASSKWTGDGLKKLF
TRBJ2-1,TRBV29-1,SVTKGRAGNEQF
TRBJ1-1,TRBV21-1,APGSEAF
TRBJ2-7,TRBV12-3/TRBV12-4,ASRVTGGVYEQY
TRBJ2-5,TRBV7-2,ASSLNLETQY
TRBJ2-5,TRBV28,ASSSLRGGQETQY
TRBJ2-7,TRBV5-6,ASSLWDSTYEQY
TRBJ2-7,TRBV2,ATKSQGIPYEQY
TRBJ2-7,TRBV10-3,AISEPYGVEQY
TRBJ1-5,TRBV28,ASSPDDQPQH
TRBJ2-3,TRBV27,ASSLLGAGTSTDTQY
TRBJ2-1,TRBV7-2,ASSPKRDNYNEQF
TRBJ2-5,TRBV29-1,SATRTSGRETQY
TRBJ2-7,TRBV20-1,SARRQENSYEQY
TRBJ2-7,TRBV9,ASSVDPSSSYEQY